The 11 T cell receptor beta chains below come from one sample, sequenced in a study of T-cell memory formation after mild COVID-19. A single record per CDR3 protein comes from TCRdb applying MiXCR to the 5' RACE reads. The data contain under 600,000 distinct CDR3 sequences, less than 25% of them singletons. Sample: PBMCs or a T cell subset sorted from them (not recorded which). Every receptor here comes from an adult woman who had mild COVID-19 (a few samples of this study predate the infection). Cell type and time point are not known.

This rearrangement joins TRBV15 to TRBJ1-6; 8 nucleotides match TRBD1. The CDR3 has 15 residues. Germline lookup yields CDR1 LNHNV and CDR2 YYDKDF (reference sequence). Unmatched junction bases numbered 9, after V lost 3 bases and J lost 11 bases. In nucleotides, the CDR3 is TGTGCCACCAGCAGCTTAGACAGGGGAAATCCACCCCTCCACTTT. Translating gives CATSSLDRGNPPLHF.

The V and J genes are TRBV5-6 and TRBJ1-5; 7 positions agree with TRBD1. The CDR3 length is 15 residues. V lost 4 bases and J lost 8; bases outside the gene matches: 12. Per germline, CDR1 SGHDT and CDR2 YYEEEE. Here the CDR3 DNA reads TGTGCCAGCAGCACCCTGGACAGGACCTGGGAGCCCCAGCATTTT. Translated, it gives CASSTLDRTWEPQHF.

This rearrangement joins TRBV2 to TRBJ2-7; TRBD2 matches at 7 bases. Germline lookup yields CDR1 SNHLY and CDR2 FYNNEI. V lost 8 bases, J lost 1 base, and 11 bases stayed unmatched. The CDR3 sequence is 15 residues long. CDR3 in amino acids: CASGQSGGRSYEQYF. Written as DNA, the CDR3 is TGTGCCAGCGGGCAGTCGGGGGGAAGGTCCTACGAGCAGTACTTC.

This clonotype was counted ten times or more. V is TRBV4-1 and J is TRBJ1-2, with D possibly matching TRBD1 (6 bases). The CDR3 covers 15 residues. V gave up 1 base and J gave up 3 bases, with 12 bases separating them. Germline CDR1 MGHRA, CDR2 YSYEKL. In DNA form, the CDR3 reads TGCGCCAGCAGCCAAGGGCCAGGGGAAGACTATGGCTACACCTTC. It yields the protein CASSQGPGEDYGYTF.

This clonotype was observed a handful of times. The V gene is TRBV5-1, the J gene TRBJ2-3; 10 bases are a match to TRBD1. V trimming: 0 bases; J trimming: 2 bases; junction bases outside the gene matches: 3. The CDR3 runs to 16 residues. Germline V gene lookup returns CDR1 SGHRS and CDR2 YFSETQ. The CDR3 loop is CASSLGGTGATDTQYF. CDR3 bases: TGCGCCAGCAGCTTGGGGGGGACAGGGGCCACAGATACGCAGTATTTT.

The chain links TRBV5-1 to TRBJ2-7; D possibly corresponds to TRBD1 (6 bases). Trimming pared 5 bases from V and 4 bases from J, leaving 10 bases between. CDR1 is SGHRS and CDR2 is YFSETQ in the germline V gene. CDR3 length: 12 residues. CDR3 region: CASRKQGYEQYF. The CDR3 bases are TGCGCCAGCAGAAAACAGGGTTACGAGCAGTACTTC. Full variable domain (missing parts from reference TRBV5-1 and TRBJ2-7): KAGVTQTPRYLIKTRGQQVTLSCSPISGHRSVSWYQQTPGQGLQFLFEYFSETQRNKGNFPGRFSGRQFSNSRSEMNVSTLELGDSALYLCASRKQGYEQYFGPGTRLTVT.

This clonotype has just a few counts. V and J are TRBV11-2 and TRBJ1-6; 7 bases align to TRBD1. Germline V gene data show CDR1 as SGHAT and CDR2 as FQNNGV. There are 16 residues in the CDR3. The V segment lost 4 bases and the J segment 10 bases; nucleotides outside the gene matches: 13. The CDR3 spells CASSSGGGSGASPLHF. The DNA for the CDR3 is TGTGCCAGCAGCTCAGGGGGGGGGTCTGGAGCCTCACCCCTCCACTTT.

V is TRBV30 and J is TRBJ1-2; no definite D call. CDR3 length equals 12 residues. Germline V lookup: CDR1 GTSNPN, CDR2 SVGIG (reference sequence). V was trimmed by 7 bases and J by 5 bases, leaving 14 bases between them. The CDR3 DNA reads TGTGCCTCGCTTAATGCGGCATATGGCTACACCTTC. Encoded protein: CASLNAAYGYTF.

The chain recombines TRBV5-5 with TRBJ2-7; 10 nucleotides agree with TRBD1. Germline V lookup: CDR1 SGHKS, CDR2 YYEKEE (reference sequence). V trimming: 4 bases; J trimming: 2 bases; junction bases outside the gene matches: 6. The length of the CDR3 is 15 residues. Here the CDR3 reads CASSPGQGIPYEQYF. The CDR3, as DNA: TGTGCCAGCAGCCCGGGACAGGGGATTCCCTACGAGCAGTACTTC.

The V gene is TRBV3-1, the J gene TRBJ2-1; 9 bases are a match to TRBD2. The CDR3 covers 19 residues. V lost 1 base and J lost 5; bases outside the gene matches: 15. Germline CDR1 LGHDT, CDR2 YNNKEL (reference sequence). CDR3 sequence reads: CASSQVTAWRLAVNNEQFF. The DNA for the CDR3 is TGTGCCAGCAGCCAAGTGACAGCCTGGAGACTAGCGGTCAACAATGAGCAGTTCTTC.

This clonotype was picked up a small number of times. The chain combines TRBV18 with TRBJ2-7; maybe TRBD1 (5 bases). V was trimmed by 3 bases and J by 6 bases, leaving 12 bases between them. The CDR3 runs to 13 residues. The germline CDR1 and CDR2 sequences are KGHSH and LQKENI. CDR3 loop: CASSPGLDSEQYF. The CDR3 nucleotides are TGTGCCAGCTCACCCGGGCTAGACAGCGAGCAGTACTTC.